The next 32 T cell receptor beta chains were all read from a single sample in a study of T cells after yellow fever vaccination (dated by TCRdb to between 2018 and 2021). Interpreted using the paper, the treatment or condition label stands for: live attenuated yellow fever vaccine strain. Library construction relied on 5' RACE. These reads were obtained on an Illumina HiSeq 2500. Using fastp trimming at Q25 and MiXCR clonotype assembly, TCRdb reanalyzed the public sequencing data and kept in-frame beta chains. Rows with a matching CDR3 protein are joined into one entry that keeps the most common DNA and genes. This sample gives some 600,000 distinct CDR3 sequences in total; roughly an eighth of them show up just once. 14% to 15% of the sample is taken by the ten largest. This material consisted of PBMCs, taken on the day of the yellow fever booster vaccination. These receptors all stem from a man aged 25-45 years who received the YFV17D yellow fever vaccine.

This clonotype was counted a few times. Here the CDR3 reads CASSLPDRGNGYTF. CDR3 nucleotides: TGCGCCAGCAGCTTGCCGGACAGGGGAAATGGCTACACCTTC. V is TRBV5-1 and J is TRBJ1-2; 9 bases map to TRBD1. Trimming removed 1 base from V and 6 bases from J; junction bases left unmatched: 4. The CDR3 consists of 14 residues. Germline CDR1 reads SGHRS; CDR2 reads YFSETQ. Combining the CDR3 with reference TRBV5-1 and TRBJ1-2 gives the whole variable domain KAGVTQTPRYLIKTRGQQVTLSCSPISGHRSVSWYQQTPGQGLQFLFEYFSETQRNKGNFPGRFSGRQFSNSRSEMNVSTLELGDSALYLCASSLPDRGNGYTFGSGTRLTVV.

The chain is built from TRBV5-1 and TRBJ2-5; 13 nucleotides agree with TRBD2. The CDR3 consists of 17 residues. The trim removed 4 bases at V and 4 bases at J, leaving 10 bases unmatched. Germline assignment: CDR1 SGHRS and CDR2 YFSETQ. CDR3 DNA sequence: TGCGCCAGCAGCGGTGGACTAGCGGGAGTAATTGCAGAGACCCAGTACTTC. It codes for CASSGGLAGVIAETQYF.

This clonotype was counted ten times or more. The gene calls are TRBV5-1 and TRBJ2-4; 7 bases align to TRBD1. The germline V gene has CDR1 SGHRS and CDR2 YFSETQ. The V gene end was trimmed by 0 bases and the J gene end by 4 bases; junction bases not matched to a gene: 1. The CDR3 totals 14 residues. This CDR3 reads CASSLGQGKNIQYF. The CDR3 coding sequence is TGCGCCAGCAGCTTGGGACAGGGTAAAAACATTCAGTACTTC.

A single count supports this clonotype. This chain uses TRBV12-3 or TRBV12-4 with TRBJ2-3; D uncertain. Deletions cut 3 bases from V and 0 bases from J, with 10 bases between. CDR3 length: 15 amino acids. The CDR3: CASSFSTTSTDTQYF. CDR3 DNA sequence: TGTGCCAGCAGTTTTTCGACAACCAGCACAGATACGCAGTATTTT.

This clonotype was picked up a small number of times. The rearrangement joins TRBV5-1 to TRBJ2-1, with no clear D. The germline V and J ends were trimmed by 3 bases and 4 bases, with 11 bases remaining between them. The CDR3 consists of 14 residues. Per the germline V gene, CDR1 is SGHRS and CDR2 is YFSETQ. For the CDR3, the DNA is TGCGCCAGCAGCTCGTACGGATCTTACAATGAGCAGTTCTTC. Translation gives CASSSYGSYNEQFF.

Regarding this clonotype: Relative to the germline gene, one junction end is altered; a read error may explain this. The chain recombines TRBV7-3 with TRBJ2-1; TRBD2 agrees at 11 bases. Germline lookup yields CDR1 SGHTA and CDR2 FQGTGA. CDR3 length: 13 amino acids. CDR3 in DNA: TGTGCCAGCAGCATAACTAGCGGGAGTTACCCGTTCTTC. Encoded protein: CASSITSGSYPFF.

The CDR3, as DNA: TGCAGTGTCTCAGGGCGGGCAGGGGCTGGGGAAAAACTGTTTTTT. Protein: CSVSGRAGAGEKLFF. V gene TRBV20-1 combines with J gene TRBJ1-4; D is perhaps TRBD1 (6 bases). Germline values: CDR1 DFQATT, CDR2 SNEGSKA (reference sequence). V lost 7 bases, J lost 8 bases, and 23 bases lay in between. The CDR3 contains 15 residues.

The V and J genes are TRBV20-1 and TRBJ2-1; 10 bases match TRBD2. The germline V gene has CDR1 DFQATT and CDR2 SNEGSKA (reference sequence). This CDR3 region has 14 residues. Trimming cost V 6 bases and J 6 bases; bases outside gene matches: 8. The CDR3 region is CSAVSPSGGNEQFF. The CDR3 nucleotides are TGCAGTGCCGTATCGCCTAGCGGGGGCAATGAGCAGTTCTTC.

There are a few counts of this clonotype. This rearrangement joins TRBV30 to TRBJ1-2; D not resolved. Trimming left V 1 base short and J 1 base short, with 10 bases between. CDR1 and CDR2 from the germline V gene are GTSNPN and SVGIG (reference sequence). CDR3 length equals 14 residues. The CDR3 DNA is TGTGCCTGGAGTGGTTCACTTTTTAACTATGGCTACACCTTC. It is translated as CAWSGSLFNYGYTF.

This clonotype showed up just a few times. The rearrangement links TRBV5-6 to TRBJ2-1, with 14 nucleotides matching TRBD2. Germline V gene sequence: CDR1 SGHDT, CDR2 YYEEEE. The ends lost 3 bases at V and 4 bases at J; junction bases unmatched: 6. The length of the CDR3 is 17 residues. Here the CDR3 reads CASSSTWTSGRYNEQFF. CDR3 sequence (DNA): TGTGCCAGCAGCTCGACGTGGACTAGCGGGAGGTACAATGAGCAGTTCTTC.

This clonotype was observed many times. J is TRBJ1-1 and V is TRBV4-2, with TRBD1 matching 9 bases. This CDR3 is 15 amino acids long. V was clipped by 3 bases and J by 2 bases; unmatched bases: 4. The V gene's germline CDR1 is LGHNA and CDR2 YNFKEQ. This CDR3 reads CASSHKDRGNTEAFF. The CDR3 bases are TGTGCCAGCAGCCACAAGGACAGGGGAAACACTGAAGCTTTCTTT.

This clonotype came up a few times. V gene TRBV7-3 combines with J gene TRBJ2-3; 7 positions agree with TRBD2. Trimming took 2 bases from V and 3 from J; bases not matched to a gene: 5. The CDR3 totals 15 residues. Germline CDR1 SGHTA, CDR2 FQGTGA. DNA of the CDR3: TGTGCCAGCAGCTTATCTAGCGGATTTACAGATACGCAGTATTTT. Its protein product is CASSLSSGFTDTQYF.

J is TRBJ2-7 and V is TRBV5-6, with a tentative D call TRBD1 (5 bases). Per the germline V gene, CDR1 is SGHDT and CDR2 is YYEEEE. Trimming pared 4 bases from V and 3 bases from J, leaving 11 bases between. CDR3 length equals 13 residues. The CDR3 coding sequence is TGTGCCAGCAGCGGGGCAGTCCACTACGAGCAGTACTTC. Its translation: CASSGAVHYEQYF. The full variable domain, with the rest looked up from reference TRBV5-6 and TRBJ2-7, is DAGVTQSPTHLIKTRGQQVTLRCSPKSGHDTVSWYQQALGQGPQFIFQYYEEEERQRGNFPDRFSGHQFPNYSSELNVNALLLGDSALYLCASSGAVHYEQYFGPGTRLTVT.

This clonotype was seen many times. The rearrangement links TRBV10-3 to TRBJ2-7, with TRBD2 matching 13 bases. The ends lost 0 bases at V and 3 bases at J; junction bases unmatched: 5. There are 17 residues in the CDR3. Germline V CDR1 and CDR2: ENHRY, SYGVKD. The CDR3 sequence is CAISESTLAGGVYEQYF. The CDR3 DNA is TGTGCCATCAGTGAGTCGACACTAGCGGGAGGGGTCTACGAGCAGTACTTC.

There are a few counts of this clonotype. The chain is built from TRBV5-1 and TRBJ1-1, with 9 bases fitting TRBD1. V gave up 2 bases and J gave up 4 bases; unmatched junction bases: 9. The CDR3 runs to 16 residues. CDR1 SGHRS and CDR2 YFSETQ come from the germline V gene. As DNA, the CDR3 is TGCGCCAGCAGCTTCGGGACAGGGATGGTACGCACTGAAGCTTTCTTT. Translating it yields CASSFGTGMVRTEAFF.

This rearrangement joins TRBV20-1 to TRBJ2-1; no definite D call. Per germline, CDR1 DFQATT and CDR2 SNEGSKA (reference sequence). V was cut by 6 bases and J by 8 bases, with 11 bases left in between. The CDR3 sequence is 11 residues long. This CDR3 is CSAAFPHEQFF. The CDR3 region has the DNA TGCAGTGCCGCCTTTCCCCATGAGCAGTTCTTC.

The sample holds a few counts of this clonotype. This chain links TRBV9 with TRBJ1-6, with 7 bases identical to TRBD1. Per the germline V gene, CDR1 is SGDLS and CDR2 is YYNGEE. The J segment lost 5 bases and the V segment lost 0 bases, leaving 11 bases of the junction unmatched. The CDR3 spans 18 residues. CDR3 loop: CASSVAGTDFWDNSPLHF. CDR3 bases: TGTGCCAGCAGCGTAGCGGGGACAGACTTTTGGGATAATTCACCCCTCCACTTT.

This clonotype turned up a few times. The chain combines TRBV20-1 with TRBJ2-3; D ambiguous. Germline CDR1 and CDR2: DFQATT and SNEGSKA (reference sequence). V was cut by 6 bases and J by 3 bases, with 13 bases left in between. CDR3 length: 13 amino acids. The CDR3: CSARNLRTDTQYF. The CDR3 DNA is TGCAGTGCCCGGAACCTAAGGACAGATACGCAGTATTTT.

The chain combines TRBV7-2 with TRBJ2-7; 8 bases agree with TRBD2. The CDR3 spans 15 residues. The trim removed 1 base at V and 1 base at J, leaving 3 bases unmatched. CDR1 and CDR2 from the germline V gene are SGHTA and FQGNSA. The CDR3 loop reads CASSLERGLSYEQYF. The DNA for the CDR3 is TGTGCCAGCAGCTTAGAGCGGGGGCTGTCCTACGAGCAGTACTTC. The whole variable domain, filled in from reference TRBV7-2 and TRBJ2-7, reads GAGVSQSPSNKVTEKGKDVELRCDPISGHTALYWYRQSLGQGLEFLIYFQGNSAPDKSGLPSDRFSAERTGGSVSTLTIQRTQQEDSAVYLCASSLERGLSYEQYFGPGTRLTVT.

The chain joins TRBV7-2 to TRBJ2-3; 7 positions agree with TRBD2. Looked up from germline, CDR1 is SGHTA and CDR2 is FQGNSA. V was clipped by 1 base and J by 6 bases; unmatched bases: 13. The CDR3 loop spans 17 amino acids. DNA of the CDR3: TGTGCCAGCAGCTTAGTATTCGGCGGGAGAGGATGGGATACGCAGTATTTT. It encodes CASSLVFGGRGWDTQYF.

The table lists this clonotype with many counts. The rearrangement links TRBV18 to TRBJ2-2, with unresolved D. Germline CDR1 KGHSH, CDR2 LQKENI. Trimming left V 4 bases short and J 6 bases short, with 6 bases between. This CDR3 is built from 12 residues. CDR3 sequence (DNA): TGTGCCAGCTCACGGACCCCCGGGGAGCTGTTTTTT. The encoded protein is CASSRTPGELFF.

This clonotype was observed a handful of times. This chain connects TRBV12-3 or TRBV12-4 to TRBJ2-7; TRBD1 agrees at 9 bases. After removal of 2 bases from V and 3 bases from J, the junction contained 8 bases not matched to a gene. The CDR3 contains 16 residues. The CDR3 is CASSLFAGQGHYEQYF. In DNA form, the CDR3 reads TGTGCCAGCAGTTTATTTGCGGGACAGGGTCACTACGAGCAGTACTTC.

This clonotype was picked up many times. CDR3 sequence: CASSLGLAASSYEQYF. CDR3 DNA: TGCGCCAGCAGCTTGGGACTAGCGGCGAGCTCCTACGAGCAGTACTTC. J is TRBJ2-7 and V is TRBV5-1, with 9 positions matching TRBD2. Germline assignment: CDR1 SGHRS and CDR2 YFSETQ. Trimming took 0 bases from V and 0 from J; bases not matched to a gene: 4. The CDR3 covers 16 residues.

This clonotype turned up a few times. This rearrangement joins TRBV6-1 to TRBJ2-3, with D perhaps matching TRBD1 or TRBD2 (5 bases each). Between the trimmed V and J ends, which lost 7 bases and 1 base, there was a span of 15 bases. CDR3 length equals 15 residues. The germline V gene encodes CDR1 MNHNS and CDR2 SASEGT. The CDR3 loop is CASTGRVTGTDTQYF. The CDR3 coding sequence is TGTGCCAGCACAGGGCGGGTGACAGGCACAGATACGCAGTATTTT.

The V gene is TRBV20-1, the J gene TRBJ2-5, with 12 bases lining up with TRBD1. Germline trimming cut 2 bases from V and 5 bases from J; bases unmatched to any gene: 6. CDR3 length: 15 amino acids. Germline CDR1 is DFQATT and CDR2 is SNEGSKA (reference sequence). CDR3 region: CSARPGQGASETQYF. CDR3 nucleotide sequence: TGCAGTGCTAGACCGGGACAGGGGGCTTCGGAGACCCAGTACTTC.

Many counts were recorded for this clonotype. The chain has TRBV9 and TRBJ2-3, with D unclear. This CDR3 spans 13 amino acids. V lost 5 bases and J lost 8, with 15 bases in between. CDR1 and CDR2 from the germline V gene are SGDLS and YYNGEE. Here the CDR3 reads CASRESIGSTQYF. DNA of the CDR3: TGTGCCAGCAGGGAATCCATTGGTTCTACGCAGTATTTT.

This chain joins TRBV10-3 and TRBJ1-2; D might be TRBD1 (5 bases). V lost 4 bases to trimming and J lost 3 bases, with 15 bases between them. Germline loops: CDR1 ENHRY, CDR2 SYGVKD. The length of the CDR3 is 15 residues. This chain's CDR3 is CAISGFTGGDYGYTF. The CDR3, as DNA: TGTGCCATCAGTGGGTTCACGGGGGGTGACTATGGCTACACCTTC.

The sample holds a few counts of this clonotype. Being one base from a much bigger clone, this may be a read error. The chain uses TRBV20-1 and TRBJ2-4; D is tentatively TRBD1 or TRBD2 (5 bases each). The CDR3 sequence is 16 residues long. CDR1 is DFQATT, CDR2 SNEGSKA, per germline (reference sequence). The CDR3 protein is CCARGDASWGKNIQYF. The CDR3 DNA follows: TGCTGTGCTAGAGGGGACGCGAGTTGGGGCAAAAACATTCAGTACTTC.

The CDR3: CASSPYGTSGDTQYF. The CDR3 DNA is TGTGCCAGCAGCCCATACGGGACTAGCGGAGATACGCAGTATTTT. The chain couples TRBV7-3 to TRBJ2-3, with TRBD2 identical over 11 bases. V dropped 5 bases and J dropped 5; count of bases not matched to a gene: 6. The CDR3 spans 15 residues. Germline CDR1 and CDR2: SGHTA and FQGTGA.

V usage is TRBV19 and J usage is TRBJ2-1; D unresolved. V was pared by 3 bases and J by 1 base, with 10 bases between. In germline, CDR1 is LNHDA, CDR2 SQIVND (reference sequence). The CDR3 has 15 amino acids. CDR3 bases: TGTGCCAGTAGTATCCCCGTTGGGTCCTACAATGAGCAGTTCTTC. Its translation is CASSIPVGSYNEQFF.

The sample holds a few counts of this clonotype. The gene calls are TRBV5-6 and TRBJ1-2; weak D call: TRBD1 (5 bases). Looked up from germline, CDR1 is SGHDT and CDR2 is YYEEEE. Trimming cost V 4 bases and J 4 bases, with 20 bases left between them. This CDR3 is built from 16 residues. The CDR3 DNA reads as TGTGCCAGCAGCCAGACTTGGGGGGACGAGGTCTATGGCTACACCTTC. Residues: CASSQTWGDEVYGYTF.

This clonotype has just a few counts. The CDR3 sequence: CASSLAGGYYEQYF. Written as DNA, the CDR3 is TGTGCCAGCAGCTTAGCTGGGGGATACTACGAGCAGTACTTC. This chain connects TRBV7-2 to TRBJ2-7; D tentatively reads TRBD1 or TRBD2 (5 bases each). Looked up from germline, CDR1 is SGHTA and CDR2 is FQGNSA. This CDR3 is 14 amino acids long. V lost 0 bases and J lost 3, with 9 bases in between.